This T cell receptor (beta chain) was found in a study of beta chain features in type 1 diabetes. Study context: Sorted cells from all samples, numbering fewer than 120,000,000, were examined.

J gave up 6 bases and V 4 bases, and 8 bases lay outside the gene matches. The V gene's germline CDR1 is SGHRS and CDR2 YFSETQ. This CDR3 region has 16 residues. General study findings and limits: There were fewer insertions and more deletions at the VDJ junctions of type 1 diabetes patients. A closer apparent resemblance between naive, central memory and Treg TCRB repertoires was seen in patients than in healthy donors. Moderate yet significant TCRB CDR3 shortening was seen in Type 1 diabetes patients in all four CD4+ subsets.

A few counts support this clone. Antigen specificity is unknown. Sequencing targeted expressed TCRB transcripts, as all isolated RNA had been reverse transcribed. Assay used: immunoSEQ multiplex PCR; TCRdb lists only in-frame clones, some missing. The sample has hundreds of thousands of clones; around 15% are singletons. The chain is built from TRBV5-1 and TRBJ2-3, with 13 bases matching TRBD2. Sample: naive CD4+ T cells from blood. The TCR was taken from a man between 18 and 35 years old with type 1 diabetes. The DNA of the CDR3 is TGCGCCAGCAGCCCCGGGACTAGCGGGGCCCCGGATACGCAGTATTTT. It yields the protein CASSPGTSGAPDTQYF.